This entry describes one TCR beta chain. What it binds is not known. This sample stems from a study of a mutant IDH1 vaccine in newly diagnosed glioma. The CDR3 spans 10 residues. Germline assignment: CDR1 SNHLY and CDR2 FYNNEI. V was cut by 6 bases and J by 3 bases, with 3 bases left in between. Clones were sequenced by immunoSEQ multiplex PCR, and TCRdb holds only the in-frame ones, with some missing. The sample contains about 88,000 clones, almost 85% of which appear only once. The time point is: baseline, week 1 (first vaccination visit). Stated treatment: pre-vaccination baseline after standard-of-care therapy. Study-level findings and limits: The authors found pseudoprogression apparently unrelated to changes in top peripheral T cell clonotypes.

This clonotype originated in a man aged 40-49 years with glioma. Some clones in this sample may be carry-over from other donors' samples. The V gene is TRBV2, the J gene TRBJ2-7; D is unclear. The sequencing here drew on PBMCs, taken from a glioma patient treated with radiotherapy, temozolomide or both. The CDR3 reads CASRIYEQYF. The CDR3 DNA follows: TGTGCCAGCAGGATCTACGAGCAGTACTTC.